This entry lists 18 T cell receptor beta chains sequenced from one sample in a study of blood T cells in healthy people across ages. A J-beta primer mix and a sample-barcoded 5' primer were used in a second PCR of about 7 to 12 cycles. Via MiXCR, TCRdb re-called the 5' RACE reads, giving one row per CDR3 protein. The profile shows about 590,000 distinct CDR3 sequences, about 28% of them singletons. Sequenced material: blood. The receptors come from an elderly woman in good health.

This clonotype was detected only once. With a much larger clone just one base away, this may be a read error. This chain links TRBV28 with TRBJ1-2; D gene unclear. Deletions cut 3 bases from V and 4 bases from J, with 6 bases between. The CDR3 is made up of 12 amino acids. Germline CDR1 reads MDHEN; CDR2 reads SYDVKM. The CDR3 here is CASSFRSYGYTF. The CDR3 DNA is TGTGCCAGCAGTTTTAGGTCCTATGGCTACACCTTC.

This clonotype was seen many times. V usage is TRBV10-3 and J usage is TRBJ2-3; TRBD2 agrees at 8 bases. CDR1 ENHRY and CDR2 SYGVKD come from the germline V gene. J lost 13 bases, V lost 2 bases, and 14 bases had no gene match. This CDR3 is 15 amino acids long. CDR3 protein: CAISEASGSTSSKYF. The CDR3 region has the DNA TGTGCCATCAGTGAGGCTAGCGGGTCAACGTCGTCAAAGTATTTT.

This clonotype turned up a few times. The chain uses TRBV5-1 and TRBJ2-5, with 12 bases that match TRBD1. Germline V lookup: CDR1 SGHRS, CDR2 YFSETQ. Germline trimming cut 2 bases from V and 5 bases from J; bases unmatched to any gene: 4. This CDR3 comprises 15 residues. CDR3 residues: CASSFGTGGAETQYF. CDR3 bases: TGCGCCAGCAGCTTCGGGACAGGGGGCGCGGAGACCCAGTACTTC.

This clonotype was seen at least ten times. V gene TRBV6-5 combines with J gene TRBJ1-6; D not resolved. The V end lost 6 bases, the J end lost 0 bases, and 12 bases lay between the germline ends. Germline assignment: CDR1 MNHEY and CDR2 SVGAGI. The length of the CDR3 is 16 residues. The CDR3 is CASRPTGSSYNSPLHF. The CDR3 DNA reads TGTGCCAGCAGACCGACGGGGAGCTCCTATAATTCACCCCTCCACTTT.

A note on this clonotype: This may be a read error, as it is one base from a much larger clone. This chain connects TRBV9 to TRBJ2-1; D is undetermined. The end of the DNA is better explained by TRBJ2-7, so the J call may be wrong. The germline CDR1 and CDR2 sequences are SGDLS and YYNGEE. The CDR3 totals 15 residues. CDR3 DNA sequence: TGTGCCAGCAGCGTAGCCGACCTCTCCTACAATGAGCAGTACTTC. Translation: CASSVADLSYNEQYF.

This clonotype has a handful of counts. Since a much larger clone is just one base distant, this may be a read error. The chain joins TRBV21-1 to TRBJ2-1; the tabulated D call, TRBD1, remains unverified against the DNA. The J call may be incorrect, as the DNA end agrees better with TRBJ2-7. TRBV21-1 is annotated as a pseudogene. The CDR3 is 16 amino acids. Here the CDR3 reads CASSRGPPGSYNEQYF. The CDR3 DNA sequence: TGTGCCAGCAGCAGGGGACCGCCGGGTTCCTACAATGAGCAGTACTTC.

The rearrangement uses TRBV7-8 and TRBJ2-1; D remains unclear. Germline lookup yields CDR1 SGHVS and CDR2 FQNEAQ. Trimming left V 8 bases short and J 0 bases short, with 14 bases between. CDR3 size: 15 residues. The CDR3 DNA is TGTGCCAGCTGCAATACCGGGTCCTCCTACAATGAGCAGTTCTTC. Its protein product is CASCNTGSSYNEQFF.

In the case of this clonotype: This may arise from a read error, as a much more abundant clone is one base away. The V call is TRBV14, the J call TRBJ1-6; D is unresolved. V shed 4 bases and J shed 0 bases, with 7 bases lying between them. Germline CDR1 SGHDN, CDR2 FVKESK. The CDR3 is 15 residues long. The CDR3 region has the DNA TGTGCCAGCAGCCGAGGAAGCTCCTATAATTCACCCCTCCACTTT. Translation: CASSRGSSYNSPLHF.

This clonotype was counted at least ten times. The rearrangement joins TRBV12-3 or TRBV12-4 to TRBJ2-1; D is uncertain. The CDR3 runs 14 residues. Trimming shortened V by 1 base and J by 3 bases, and 7 bases separated the two germline ends. CDR3 bases: TGTGCCAGCAGTTTAGTCACAGACTACAATGAGCAGTTCTTC. It encodes CASSLVTDYNEQFF.

A word on this clonotype: A much larger clone is a single base away; this may be a read error. The rearrangement links TRBV28 to TRBJ2-6, with D perhaps matching TRBD1 (5 bases). The CDR3 covers 15 residues. In germline, CDR1 is MDHEN, CDR2 SYDVKM. The CDR3 protein is CASSSTGSGANVQTF. For the CDR3, the DNA is TGTGCCAGCAGTTCTACAGGCTCTGGGGCCAACGTCCAGACTTTC.

In this sample, this clonotype turned up many times. This sequence joins TRBV7-2 and TRBJ2-5, with D possibly matching TRBD2 (6 bases). The germline gives CDR1 SGHTA, CDR2 FQGNSA. Trimming pared 1 base from V and 5 bases from J, leaving 14 bases between. The CDR3 sequence is 15 residues long. CDR3 nucleotide sequence: TGTGCCAGCAGCTTAGAACGAGGGGCGGGGGAGACCCAGTACTTC. As protein: CASSLERGAGETQYF.

This clonotype was seen many times. The V gene is TRBV5-1, the J gene TRBJ2-5; 8 positions agree with TRBD2. The germline gives CDR1 SGHRS, CDR2 YFSETQ. Trimming at V came to 1 base and at J to 4 bases, leaving 6 bases not matched to a gene. The CDR3 has 15 residues. CDR3 nucleotide sequence: TGCGCCAGCAGCTTGAATCCGGGGGGGAGAGAGACCCAGTACTTC. As protein: CASSLNPGGRETQYF.

This clonotype was recorded once. Germline is not matched at one junction end, which may reflect a read error. The chain combines TRBV7-9 with TRBJ1-5, with 9 nucleotides matching TRBD1. Germline V gene sequence: CDR1 SEHNR, CDR2 FQNEAQ (reference sequence). The CDR3 covers 16 residues. For the CDR3, the DNA is TGTGCCGGCAGCTCGGTGACAGGGGGTCGCAATCAGCCCCAGCATTTT. It translates to CAGSSVTGGRNQPQHF.

The chain couples TRBV6-2 or TRBV6-3 to TRBJ1-1, with D hard to call. The CDR3 extends over 16 amino acids. Germline V gene lookup returns CDR1 MNHEY and CDR2 SVGEGT. The V and J ends lost 0 bases and 0 bases respectively, with 11 bases between them. The CDR3 region has the DNA TGTGCCAGCAGTTACTCCCCGACGGGGATGAACACTGAAGCTTTCTTT. Its protein is CASSYSPTGMNTEAFF.

Of note for this clonotype: A read error may produce the germline difference seen at one junction end. The gene calls are TRBV5-6 and TRBJ1-6; D unresolved. CDR1 is SGHDT, CDR2 YYEEEE, per germline. The CDR3 contains 14 residues. The CDR3 DNA sequence: TGTGCCAGCAGCAATGGACGGTATAATCCACCCCTCCACTTT. It specifies CASSNGRYNPPLHF.

About this clonotype: A much bigger clone sits one base away, suggesting this may be a read error. The V gene is TRBV12-3 or TRBV12-4, the J gene TRBJ2-3; no clear D. The CDR3 has 16 amino acids. The CDR3 protein is CASSLGPGGAADAQYF. The DNA for the CDR3 is TGTGCCAGCAGTTTGGGCCCGGGCGGCGCGGCAGATGCGCAGTATTTT.

The V call is TRBV19, the J call TRBJ2-5, with D perhaps TRBD2 (6 bases). There are 16 residues in the CDR3. V lost 0 bases, J lost 11 bases, and 22 bases lay in between. CDR1 and CDR2 from the germline V gene are LNHDA and SQIVND (reference sequence). In DNA form, the CDR3 reads TGTGCCAGTAGTATAGAACCGGGACTTCTTGGGTATGAGCAGTACTTC. This translates into CASSIEPGLLGYEQYF. Full variable domain (outside the CDR3, taken from reference TRBV19 and TRBJ2-5): DGGITQSPKYLFRKEGQNVTLSCEQNLNHDAMYWYRQDPGQGLRLIYYSQIVNDFQKGDIAEGYSVSREKKESFPLTVTSAQKNPTAFYLCASSIEPGLLGYEQYFGPGTRLLVL.

Of note for this clonotype: This may stem from a read error, because a much larger clone lies one nucleotide away. V usage is TRBV7-9 and J usage is TRBJ2-4; 9 positions match TRBD2. The germline V gene has CDR1 SEHNR and CDR2 FQNEAQ (reference sequence). CDR3 size: 16 residues. In DNA form, the CDR3 reads TGTACCAGCAGCTTAGGTGCGGGGGGGCCCAAAAACATTCAGTACTTC. Translating it yields CTSSLGAGGPKNIQYF.